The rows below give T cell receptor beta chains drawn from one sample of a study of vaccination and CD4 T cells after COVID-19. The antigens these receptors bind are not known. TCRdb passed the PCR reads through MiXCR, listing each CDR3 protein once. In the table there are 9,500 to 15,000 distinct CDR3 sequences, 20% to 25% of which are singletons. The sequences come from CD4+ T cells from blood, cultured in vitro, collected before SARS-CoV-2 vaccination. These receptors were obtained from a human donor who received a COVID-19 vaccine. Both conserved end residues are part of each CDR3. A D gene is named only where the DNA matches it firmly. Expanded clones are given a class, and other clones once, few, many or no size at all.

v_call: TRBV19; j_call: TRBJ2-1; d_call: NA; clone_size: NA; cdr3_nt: TGTGCCAGTAGTATGAGCGTTTCCTACAATGAGCAGTTCTTC; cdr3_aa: CASSMSVSYNEQFF
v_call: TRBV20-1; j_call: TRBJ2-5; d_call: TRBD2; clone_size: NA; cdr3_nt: TGCAGTGCTAGTCCTACCTCGGGACTAGCGCAAGAGACCCAGTACTTC; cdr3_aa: CSASPTSGLAQETQYF
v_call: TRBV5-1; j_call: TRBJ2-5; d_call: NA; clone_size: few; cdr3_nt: TGCGCCAGCAGCGTATCCCAAGAGACCCAGTACTTC; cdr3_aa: CASSVSQETQYF
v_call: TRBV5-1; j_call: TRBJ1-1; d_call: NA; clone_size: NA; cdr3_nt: TGCGCCAGCAGCTTCAGGGGTCCTGACACTGAAGCTTTCTTT; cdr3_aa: CASSFRGPDTEAFF
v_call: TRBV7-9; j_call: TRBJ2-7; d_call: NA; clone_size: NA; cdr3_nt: TGTGCCAGCAGCTTGGGCAGGGACTACGAGCAGTACTTC; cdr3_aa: CASSLGRDYEQYF
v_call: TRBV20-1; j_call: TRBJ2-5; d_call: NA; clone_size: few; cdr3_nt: TGCAGTGCTACCCATAACACCCGGGCCGAAGAGACCCAGTACTTC; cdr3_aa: CSATHNTRAEETQYF
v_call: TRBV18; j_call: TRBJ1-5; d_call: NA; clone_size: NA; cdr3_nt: TGTGCCAGCTCACCGGCCATTAGCAATCAGCCCCAGCATTTT; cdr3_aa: CASSPAISNQPQHF
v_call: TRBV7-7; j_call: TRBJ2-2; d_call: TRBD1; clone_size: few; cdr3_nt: TGTGCCAGCAGCATAAGACAGGGGGGGGTTAACACCGGGGAGCTGTTTTTT; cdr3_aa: CASSIRQGGVNTGELFF
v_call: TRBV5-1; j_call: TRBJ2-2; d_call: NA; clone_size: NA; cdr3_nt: TGCGCCAGCAGCTTATTGGACACGAGGGACACCGGGGAGCTGTTTTTT; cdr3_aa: CASSLLDTRDTGELFF
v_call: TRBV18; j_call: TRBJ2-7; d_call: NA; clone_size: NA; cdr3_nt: TGTGCCAGCTCACCACCCGACACCCCCTACGAGCAGTACTTC; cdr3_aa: CASSPPDTPYEQYF
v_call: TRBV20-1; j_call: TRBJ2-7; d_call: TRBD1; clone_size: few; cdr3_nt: TGCAGTGCTCGACCAAGCCTGGGACAGGGGGCGCGTGAGCAGTACTTC; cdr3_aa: CSARPSLGQGAREQYF
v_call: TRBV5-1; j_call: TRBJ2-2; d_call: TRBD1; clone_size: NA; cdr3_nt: TGCGCCAGCAGTCCCGACAGGGGGCTTAGGACCGGGGAGCTGTTTTTT; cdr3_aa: CASSPDRGLRTGELFF
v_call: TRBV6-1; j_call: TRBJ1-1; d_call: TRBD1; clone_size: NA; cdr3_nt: TGTGCCAGCAGTGTTCACAGGGGCCTGAACACTGAAGCTTTCTTT; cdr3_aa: CASSVHRGLNTEAFF
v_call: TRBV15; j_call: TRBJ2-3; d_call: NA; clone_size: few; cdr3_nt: TGTGCCACCAGCAGACTAACGGGGCTAGCGAGCACAGATACGCAGTATTTT; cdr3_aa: CATSRLTGLASTDTQYF
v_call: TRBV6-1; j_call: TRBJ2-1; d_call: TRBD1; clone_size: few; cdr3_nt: TGTGCCAGCAGAATAGCGAGGACAGGCGGTCGGCCTGGGGGTGAGCAGTTCTTC; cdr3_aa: CASRIARTGGRPGGEQFF
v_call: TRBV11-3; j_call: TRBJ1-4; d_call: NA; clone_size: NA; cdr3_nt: TGTGCCAGCAGCTTAATGGTTCCACCCATCCCGAATTGGAATGAAAAACTGTTTTTT; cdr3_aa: CASSLMVPPIPNWNEKLFF
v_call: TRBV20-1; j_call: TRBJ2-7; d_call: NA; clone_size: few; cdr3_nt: TGCAGTGCTAGAGATGATGGTGGGGCCACCTACGAGCAGTACTTC; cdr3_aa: CSARDDGGATYEQYF
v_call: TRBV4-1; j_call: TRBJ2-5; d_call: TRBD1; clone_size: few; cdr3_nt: TGCGCCAGCAGCCAGCAACCGGGACAGGACCAAGAGACCCAGTACTTC; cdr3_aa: CASSQQPGQDQETQYF
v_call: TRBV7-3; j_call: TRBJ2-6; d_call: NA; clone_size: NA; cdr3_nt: TGTGCCAGCAGCTTAGGGGGGCAGGCCAACGTCCTGACTTTC; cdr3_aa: CASSLGGQANVLTF
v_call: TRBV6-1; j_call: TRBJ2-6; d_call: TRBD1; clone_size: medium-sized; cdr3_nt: TGTGCCAGCAGTAAAAATAGGGGACAGGGGGTCCCCAGATCTGGGGCCAACGTCCTGACTTTC; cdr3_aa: CASSKNRGQGVPRSGANVLTF
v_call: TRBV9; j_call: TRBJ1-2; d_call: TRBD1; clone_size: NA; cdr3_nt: TGTGCCAGCAGCGTAGAGGGGGCTCTCTATGGCTACACCTTC; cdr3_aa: CASSVEGALYGYTF
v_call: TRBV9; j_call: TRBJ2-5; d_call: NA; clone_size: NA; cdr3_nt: TGTGCCAGCTCTAGGGCCCCCGGGGAGACCCAGTACTTC; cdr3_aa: CASSRAPGETQYF
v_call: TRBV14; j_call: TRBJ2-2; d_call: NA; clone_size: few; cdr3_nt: TGTGCCAGCAGCCCAACAGCATTTGCCGGGGAGCTGTTTTTT; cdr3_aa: CASSPTAFAGELFF
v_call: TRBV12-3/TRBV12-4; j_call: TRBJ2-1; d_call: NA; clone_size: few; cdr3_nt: TGTGCCAGCAGTTTAGCGGGGAGATACAATGAGCAGTTCTTC; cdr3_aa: CASSLAGRYNEQFF
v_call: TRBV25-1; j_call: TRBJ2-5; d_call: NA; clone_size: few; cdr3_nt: TGTGCCAGCAGTCTGACACCGCAAGAGACCCAGTACTTC; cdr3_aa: CASSLTPQETQYF
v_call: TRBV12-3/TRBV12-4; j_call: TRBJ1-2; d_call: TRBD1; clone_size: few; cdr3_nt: TGTGCCAGCAGACAGACAGGGGGTCACGATGGCTACACCTTC; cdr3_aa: CASRQTGGHDGYTF
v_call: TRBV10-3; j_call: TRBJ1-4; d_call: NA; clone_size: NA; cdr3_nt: TGTGCCATCAGTGAGTCTACAAGCGAACCTAATGAAAAACTGTTTTTT; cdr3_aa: CAISESTSEPNEKLFF
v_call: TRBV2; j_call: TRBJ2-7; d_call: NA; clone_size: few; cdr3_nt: TGTGCCAGCTTACGGGACTCGAGCTCCTACGAGCAGTACTTC; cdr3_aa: CASLRDSSSYEQYF
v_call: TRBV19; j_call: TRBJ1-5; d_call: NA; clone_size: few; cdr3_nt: TGTGCCAGTAGTATAAGGTGGGACAGCAATCAGCCCCAGCATTTT; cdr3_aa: CASSIRWDSNQPQHF
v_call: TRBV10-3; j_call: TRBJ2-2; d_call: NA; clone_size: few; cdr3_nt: TGTGCCATCCGGAAAGCCGGGACGAGTAACACCGGGGAGCTGTTTTTT; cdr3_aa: CAIRKAGTSNTGELFF
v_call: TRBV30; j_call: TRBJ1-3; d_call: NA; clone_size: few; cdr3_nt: TGTGCCTGGACCTACTCCCGGACCCAAGGAAACACCATATATTTT; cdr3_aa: CAWTYSRTQGNTIYF
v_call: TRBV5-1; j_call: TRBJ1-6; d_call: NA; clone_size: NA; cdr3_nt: TGCGCCAGCAGCTTAAAATCTAATTCACCCCTCCACTTT; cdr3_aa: CASSLKSNSPLHF
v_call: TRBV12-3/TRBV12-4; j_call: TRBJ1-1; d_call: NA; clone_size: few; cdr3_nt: TGTGCCAGCACGAGAGCACAAAACACTGAAGCTTTCTTT; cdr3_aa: CASTRAQNTEAFF
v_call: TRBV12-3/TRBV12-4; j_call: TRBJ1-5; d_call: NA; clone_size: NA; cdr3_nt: TGTGCCAGCAGTTTAGGGCTGTGGGCAGATCAGCCCCAGCATTTT; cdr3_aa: CASSLGLWADQPQHF
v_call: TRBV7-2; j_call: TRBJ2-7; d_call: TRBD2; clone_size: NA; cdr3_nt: TGTGCCAGCAGTTTTGGCGGGAGGGGTAACGAGCAGTACTTC; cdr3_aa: CASSFGGRGNEQYF
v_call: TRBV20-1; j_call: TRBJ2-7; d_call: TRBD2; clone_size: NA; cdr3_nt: TGCAGTGCTAGAGGGGGGGGGTCCTACGAGCAGTACTTC; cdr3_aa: CSARGGGSYEQYF
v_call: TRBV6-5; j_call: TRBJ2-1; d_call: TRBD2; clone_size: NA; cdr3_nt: TGTGCCAGCAGTTACCTCAGCGGGGGGGCCATGAGCTCCTACAATGAGCAGTTCTTC; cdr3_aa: CASSYLSGGAMSSYNEQFF
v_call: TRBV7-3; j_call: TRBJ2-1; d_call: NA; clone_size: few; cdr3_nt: TGTGCCAGTTCACCGGGGCGGGGTGACAATGAGCAGTTCTTC; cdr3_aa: CASSPGRGDNEQFF
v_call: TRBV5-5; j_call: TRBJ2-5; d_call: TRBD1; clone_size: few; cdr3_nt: TGTGCCAGCAGTCGAAGTCAGGGGGATACGGAGACCCAGTACTTC; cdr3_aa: CASSRSQGDTETQYF
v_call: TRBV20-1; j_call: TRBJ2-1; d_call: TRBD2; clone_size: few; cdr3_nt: TGCAGTGCCATTAGCGGGGGGGCCCACAATGAGCAGTTCTTC; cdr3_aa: CSAISGGAHNEQFF
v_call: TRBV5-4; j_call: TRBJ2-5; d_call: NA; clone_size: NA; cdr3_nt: TGTGCCAGCAGCTTAAGACGGGAAGAGACCCAGTACTTC; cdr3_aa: CASSLRREETQYF
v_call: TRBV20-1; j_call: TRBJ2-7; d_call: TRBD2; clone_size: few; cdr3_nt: TGCAGTGCTAGAGATCAAGGGACTACCTACGAGCAGTACTTC; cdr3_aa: CSARDQGTTYEQYF
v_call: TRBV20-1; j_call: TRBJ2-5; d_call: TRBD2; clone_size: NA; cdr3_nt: TGCAGTGCTAGAGAACCCTTAGGCGGGGGGGCCTTGGAGACCCAGTACTTC; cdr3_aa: CSAREPLGGGALETQYF